These 24 T cell receptor beta chains were sequenced from one sample in a study of blood T cell repertoires in COVID-19. TCRdb's copy holds only in-frame clones and misses some; the assay was immunoSEQ multiplex PCR. The sample yields about 200,000 clones, 80% to 85% seen once. Input material: PBMCs or T cells enriched from blood (not recorded which). The receptors come from a woman in her twenties or thirties who had been exposed to COVID-19.

This clone was recorded once. J is TRBJ2-1 and V is TRBV4-3; unclear D gene. Per germline, CDR1 LGHNA and CDR2 YSLEER. The CDR3 spans 15 residues. V was trimmed by 0 bases and J by 3 bases, leaving 9 bases between them. The CDR3: CASSQDIVGYNEQFF. DNA for the CDR3: TGCGCCAGCAGCCAAGATATAGTCGGCTACAATGAGCAGTTCTTC.

This sequence joins TRBV11-2 and TRBJ2-7, with TRBD2 matching 10 bases. This CDR3 contains 14 residues. The V and J ends lost 4 bases and 4 bases, in that order; junction bases with no gene match: 4. Germline assignment: CDR1 SGHAT and CDR2 FQNNGV. CDR3 residues: CASSWSGGAYEQYF. CDR3 in DNA: TGTGCCAGCAGCTGGAGCGGGGGGGCTTACGAGCAGTACTTC.

This rearrangement joins TRBV19 to TRBJ1-2, with D possibly matching TRBD1 (5 bases). CDR3 length: 15 residues. The V and J ends lost 5 bases and 4 bases respectively, with 17 bases between them. Germline lookup yields CDR1 LNHDA and CDR2 SQIVND (reference sequence). The CDR3 DNA is TGTGCCAGTAGTCCCGGGACTCTGGGGGGCTATGGCTACACCTTC. Translation: CASSPGTLGGYGYTF.

The chain carries TRBV5-1 and TRBJ1-6, with TRBD1 matching 9 bases. Germline V gives CDR1 SGHRS, CDR2 YFSETQ. V trimming: 2 bases; J trimming: 7 bases; junction bases outside the gene matches: 4. The CDR3 is 15 amino acids. CDR3 DNA sequence: TGCGCCAGCAGCTTCATGGACAGGGGCAATTCACCCCTCCACTTT. This gives the protein CASSFMDRGNSPLHF.

This sequence joins TRBV9 and TRBJ1-2, with 8 bases lining up with TRBD1. The length of the CDR3 is 14 residues. V lost 3 bases and J lost 7; bases outside the gene matches: 8. Germline CDR1 and CDR2: SGDLS and YYNGEE. CDR3 loop: CASSAGTGGGGYTF. CDR3 coding DNA: TGTGCCAGCAGCGCCGGGACAGGCGGTGGTGGCTACACCTTC.

This clone came up once. V usage is TRBV4-1 and J usage is TRBJ2-1; 10 positions match TRBD2. The CDR3 length is 16 residues. Trimming cost V 4 bases and J 5 bases; bases outside gene matches: 8. Germline CDR1 and CDR2: MGHRA and YSYEKL. This CDR3 is CASSPYLAGGNNEQFF. The CDR3 coding sequence is TGCGCCAGCAGCCCGTACTTAGCGGGGGGTAACAATGAGCAGTTCTTC.

This chain joins TRBV1 and TRBJ1-2. TRBV1 is classified as a pseudogene. This CDR3 spans 14 amino acids. The CDR3 sequence: CTSSQDREGVGYTF. The CDR3, as DNA: TGCACCAGCAGCCAAGATAGGGAGGGGGTTGGCTACACCTTC.

The chain carries TRBV5-8 and TRBJ1-1; D gene ambiguous. The V end lost 1 base, the J end lost 3 bases, and 7 bases lay between the germline ends. This CDR3 spans 13 amino acids. The V gene's germline CDR1 is SGHTS and CDR2 YDEGEE. In DNA, the CDR3 is TGTGCCAGCAGCTTGTTGTCGTACACTGAAGCTTTCTTT. Its protein product is CASSLLSYTEAFF.

The V and J genes are TRBV29-1 and TRBJ2-2; maybe TRBD1 (6 bases). CDR1 is SQVTM and CDR2 is ANQGSEA in the germline V gene. The CDR3 has 12 amino acids. Between the trimmed V and J ends, which lost 5 bases and 5 bases, there was a span of 9 bases. The CDR3 protein is CSVLQGTGELFF. CDR3 bases: TGCAGCGTTCTTCAGGGGACCGGGGAGCTGTTTTTT.

This chain connects TRBV13 to TRBJ2-5; D might be TRBD1 (5 bases). V lost 2 bases, J lost 5 bases, and 6 bases lay in between. The CDR3 runs to 12 residues. Germline values: CDR1 PRHDT, CDR2 FYEKMQ (reference sequence). Here the CDR3 reads CASSLSGETQYF. As DNA, the CDR3 is TGTGCCAGCAGCTTATCAGGGGAGACCCAGTACTTC.

The chain carries TRBV19 and TRBJ2-1; 13 positions match TRBD2. This CDR3 is built from 16 residues. Germline CDR1 and CDR2: LNHDA and SQIVND (reference sequence). Trimming took 5 bases from V and 12 from J; bases not matched to a gene: 13. Written as DNA, the CDR3 is TGTGCCAGTAGTTTCTGGACTAGCGGGGGTCCCCAAGGGCAGTTCTTC. This sequence encodes CASSFWTSGGPQGQFF.

The rearrangement joins TRBV25-1 to TRBJ1-6; TRBD1 matches at 10 bases. CDR3 length: 13 residues. Germline CDR1 and CDR2: MGHDK and SYGVNS. The trim removed 6 bases at V and 11 bases at J, leaving 4 bases unmatched. For the CDR3, the DNA is TGTGCCAGCAGGGGACAGGGGAGGACACCCCTCCACTTT. This sequence encodes CASRGQGRTPLHF. Full variable domain (missing parts from reference TRBV25-1 and TRBJ1-6): EADIYQTPRYLVIGTGKKITLECSQTMGHDKMYWYQQDPGMELHLIHYSYGVNSTEKGDLSSESTVSRIRTEHFPLTLESARPSHTSQYLCASRGQGRTPLHFGNGTRLTVT.

The chain combines TRBV5-1 with TRBJ2-5; maybe TRBD2 (5 bases). Looked up from germline, CDR1 is SGHRS and CDR2 is YFSETQ. Trimming shortened V by 0 bases and J by 0 bases, and 12 bases separated the two germline ends. The CDR3 is 16 amino acids. CDR3: CASSLGAGGNQETQYF. In DNA, the CDR3 is TGCGCCAGCAGCTTGGGGGCAGGAGGAAACCAAGAGACCCAGTACTTC.

The chain couples TRBV25-1 to TRBJ1-4; 8 positions agree with TRBD1. After removal of 4 bases from V and 14 bases from J, the junction contained 6 bases not matched to a gene. Looked up from germline, CDR1 is MGHDK and CDR2 is SYGVNS. The CDR3 has 12 amino acids. The chain's CDR3 is CASSVRTGRLFF. The DNA for the CDR3 is TGTGCCAGCAGTGTCAGGACAGGGAGGCTGTTTTTT.

The V call is TRBV6-5, the J call TRBJ2-3, with TRBD2 matching 7 bases. The CDR3 length is 13 residues. The germline CDR1 and CDR2 sequences are MNHEY and SVGAGI. V trimming: 11 bases; J trimming: 2 bases; junction bases outside the gene matches: 7. CDR3 in amino acids: CALRGTTTDTQYF. CDR3 nucleotide sequence: TGTGCCTTAAGAGGGACTACCACAGATACGCAGTATTTT.

This clone has more than one count but fewer than ten. The same CDR3 arises from other DNA sequences in this sample as well. The chain has TRBV6-5 and TRBJ1-5; 7 bases agree with TRBD1. V gave up 4 bases and J gave up 6 bases; unmatched junction bases: 3. The CDR3 runs 13 residues. Germline V gene data show CDR1 as MNHEY and CDR2 as SVGAGI. In nucleotides, the CDR3 is TGTGCCAGCAGTTTCGACAGGGTTCAGCCCCAGCATTTT. Amino acids: CASSFDRVQPQHF.

The chain recombines TRBV20-1 with TRBJ1-1, with D unresolved. This CDR3 region has 11 residues. V was trimmed by 0 bases and J by 11 bases, leaving 10 bases between them. Germline V lookup: CDR1 DFQATT, CDR2 SNEGSKA (reference sequence). CDR3 coding DNA: TGCAGTGCTAGAGATCAGCCGGGGGCTTTCTTT. This translates into CSARDQPGAFF.

The rearrangement uses TRBV5-4 and TRBJ1-5; no reliable D call. Germline V CDR1 and CDR2: SGHNT, YYREEE (reference sequence). Trimming shortened V by 4 bases and J by 2 bases, and 10 bases separated the two germline ends. The CDR3 runs 14 residues. For the CDR3, the DNA is TGTGCCAGCAGCCGCGACATCGGCAATCAGCCCCAGCATTTT. The encoded protein is CASSRDIGNQPQHF.

The chain recombines TRBV6-5 with TRBJ2-1; 8 bases fit TRBD2. CDR3 length: 14 amino acids. Trimming at V came to 10 bases and at J to 3 bases, leaving 8 bases not matched to a gene. Germline CDR1 MNHEY, CDR2 SVGAGI. In DNA form, the CDR3 reads TGTGCCACCTCAAGCGGGGGTAGCTACAATGAGCAGTTCTTC. It translates to CATSSGGSYNEQFF.

V gene TRBV18 combines with J gene TRBJ1-6; D might be TRBD1 (6 bases). V lost 2 bases and J lost 6, with 8 bases in between. Germline CDR1 reads KGHSH; CDR2 reads LQKENI. The CDR3 covers 14 residues. CDR3 loop: CASSPGGGNSPLHF. The CDR3 bases are TGTGCCAGCTCACCAGGGGGCGGTAATTCACCCCTCCACTTT.

This chain connects TRBV4-2 to TRBJ2-3, with 7 bases lining up with TRBD2. The CDR3 is made up of 15 amino acids. J gave up 2 bases and V 2 bases, and 4 bases lay outside the gene matches. The germline V gene encodes CDR1 LGHNA and CDR2 YNFKEQ. This CDR3 reads CASSQTAGNTDTQYF. Here the CDR3 DNA reads TGTGCCAGCAGCCAAACAGCGGGGAACACAGATACGCAGTATTTT.

This clone was recorded a few times. The chain uses TRBV9 and TRBJ2-7, with 8 nucleotides matching TRBD1. The J segment lost 4 bases and the V segment lost 6 bases, leaving 12 bases of the junction unmatched. CDR1 and CDR2 from the germline V gene are SGDLS and YYNGEE. The CDR3 runs to 15 residues. This CDR3 is CASNQQGDFSYEQYF. DNA for the CDR3: TGTGCCAGCAACCAACAGGGGGATTTCTCATACGAGCAGTACTTC.

This clone was picked up a small number of times. The gene calls are TRBV11-2 and TRBJ2-7; 8 bases align to TRBD2. The CDR3 runs 13 residues. Germline V gene lookup returns CDR1 SGHAT and CDR2 FQNNGV. V shed 5 bases, J shed 5 bases, and the junction held 5 bases outside the gene matches. The CDR3 DNA sequence: TGTGCCAGCAGCCCGCGGGGGGCCCACGAGCAGTACTTC. It codes for CASSPRGAHEQYF.

This rearrangement joins TRBV21-1 to TRBJ1-2. TRBV21-1 is noted as a pseudogene. The CDR3 runs 21 residues. CDR3 DNA sequence: TGTGCCAGCAGCAAAAAAGCAAGGTCGCGGGGACGGGTCCTACCCTCTTATGGCTACACCTTC. Translated: CASSKKARSRGRVLPSYGYTF.